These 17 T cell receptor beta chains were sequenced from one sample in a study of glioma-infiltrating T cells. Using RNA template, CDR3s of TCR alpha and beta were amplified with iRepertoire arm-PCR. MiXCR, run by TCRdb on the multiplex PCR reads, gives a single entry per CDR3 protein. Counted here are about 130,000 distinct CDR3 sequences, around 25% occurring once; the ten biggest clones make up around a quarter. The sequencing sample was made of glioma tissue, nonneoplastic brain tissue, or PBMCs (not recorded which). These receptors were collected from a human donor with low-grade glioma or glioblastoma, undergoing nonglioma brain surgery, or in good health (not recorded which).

The CDR3 loop reads CASSLGPEYV. The CDR3 region has the DNA TGCGCCAGCAGCTTAGGACCAGAGTACGTC. The genes are TRBV5-1 and TRBJ2-7; D not resolved. Deletions cut 2 bases from V and 11 bases from J, with 8 bases between. This CDR3 contains 10 residues. The germline CDR1 and CDR2 sequences are SGHRS and YFSETQ.

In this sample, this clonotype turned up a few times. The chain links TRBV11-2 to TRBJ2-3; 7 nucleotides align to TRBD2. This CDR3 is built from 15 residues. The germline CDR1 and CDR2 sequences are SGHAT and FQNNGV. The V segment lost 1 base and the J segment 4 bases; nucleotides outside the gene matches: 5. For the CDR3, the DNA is TGTGCCAGCAGCTTAGGCAGCGGGGACCCAGATACGCAGTATTTT. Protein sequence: CASSLGSGDPDTQYF.

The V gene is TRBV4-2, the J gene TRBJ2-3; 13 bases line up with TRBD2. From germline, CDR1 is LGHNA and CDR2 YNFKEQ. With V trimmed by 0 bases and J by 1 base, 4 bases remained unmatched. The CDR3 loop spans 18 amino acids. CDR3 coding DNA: TGTGCCAGCAGCCAAGATGCCGGGACTAGCGGGGGCACAGATACGCAGTATTTT. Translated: CASSQDAGTSGGTDTQYF.

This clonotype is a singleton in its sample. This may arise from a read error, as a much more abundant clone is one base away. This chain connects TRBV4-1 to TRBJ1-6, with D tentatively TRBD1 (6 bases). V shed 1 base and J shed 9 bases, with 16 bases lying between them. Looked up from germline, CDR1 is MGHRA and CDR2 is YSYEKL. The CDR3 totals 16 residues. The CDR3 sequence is CASSQGRGSISSPLHF. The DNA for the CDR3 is TGCGCCAGCAGCCAAGGAAGGGGGTCAATAAGTTCACCCCTCCACTTT.

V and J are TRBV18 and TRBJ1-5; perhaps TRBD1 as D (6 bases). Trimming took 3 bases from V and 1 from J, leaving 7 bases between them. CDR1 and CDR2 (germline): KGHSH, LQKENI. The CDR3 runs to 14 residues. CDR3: CASSPGGSNQPQHF. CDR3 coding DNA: TGTGCCAGCTCACCTGGGGGCAGCAATCAGCCCCAGCATTTT. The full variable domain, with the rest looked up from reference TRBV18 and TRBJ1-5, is NAGVMQNPRHLVRRRGQEARLRCSPMKGHSHVYWYRQLPEEGLKFMVYLQKENIIDESGMPKERFSAEFPKEGPSILRIQQVVRGDSAAYFCASSPGGSNQPQHFGDGTRLSIL.

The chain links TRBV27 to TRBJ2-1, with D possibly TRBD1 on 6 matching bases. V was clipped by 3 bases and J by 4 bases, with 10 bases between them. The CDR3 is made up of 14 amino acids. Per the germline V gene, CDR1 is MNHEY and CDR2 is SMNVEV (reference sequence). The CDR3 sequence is CASSFTGTYNEQFF. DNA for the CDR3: TGTGCCAGCAGTTTTACCGGGACATACAATGAGCAGTTCTTC.

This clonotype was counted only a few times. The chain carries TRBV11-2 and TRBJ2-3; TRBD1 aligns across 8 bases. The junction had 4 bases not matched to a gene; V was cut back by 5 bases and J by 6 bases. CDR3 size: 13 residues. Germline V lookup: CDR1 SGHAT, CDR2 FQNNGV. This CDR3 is CASSQDRADTQYF. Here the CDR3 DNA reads TGTGCCAGCAGCCAGGACAGGGCGGATACGCAGTATTTT.

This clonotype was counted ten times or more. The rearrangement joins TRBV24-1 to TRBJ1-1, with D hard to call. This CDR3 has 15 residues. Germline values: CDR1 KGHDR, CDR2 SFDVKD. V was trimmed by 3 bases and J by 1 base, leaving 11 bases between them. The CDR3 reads CATSDPLPWNTEAFF. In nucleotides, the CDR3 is TGTGCCACCAGTGATCCTTTACCATGGAACACTGAAGCTTTCTTT.

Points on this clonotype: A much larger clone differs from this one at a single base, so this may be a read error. The CDR3 spells CASSLGLEGGRVAKNIQYF. CDR3 nucleotide sequence: TGTGCCAGCAGCTTAGGGCTAGAGGGGGGCCGAGTAGCCAAAAACATTCAGTACTTC. The chain couples TRBV7-9 to TRBJ2-4, with D perhaps TRBD1 or TRBD2 (6 bases each). This CDR3 region has 19 residues. Germline V gene data show CDR1 as SEHNR and CDR2 as FQNEAQ (reference sequence). V was pared by 1 base and J by 0 bases, with 19 bases between.

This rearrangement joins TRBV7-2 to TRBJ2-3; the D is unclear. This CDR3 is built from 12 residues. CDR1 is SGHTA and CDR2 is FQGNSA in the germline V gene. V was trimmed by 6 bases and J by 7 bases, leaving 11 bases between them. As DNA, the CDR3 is TGTGCCAGCAGTTCACTGAGGAATACGCAGTATTTT. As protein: CASSSLRNTQYF.

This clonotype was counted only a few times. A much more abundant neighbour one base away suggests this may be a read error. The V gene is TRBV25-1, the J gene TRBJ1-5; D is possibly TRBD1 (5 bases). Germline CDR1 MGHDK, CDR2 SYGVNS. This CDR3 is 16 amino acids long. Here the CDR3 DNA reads TGTGCCAGCAGTGGGGGAAACCGGGGCATCAATCAGCACCAGCATTTT. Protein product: CASSGGNRGINQHQHF. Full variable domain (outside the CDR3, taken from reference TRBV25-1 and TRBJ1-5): EADIYQTPRYLVIGTGKKITLECSQTMGHDKMYWYQQDPGMELHLIHYSYGVNSTEKGDLSSESTVSRIRTEHFPLTLESARPSHTSQYLCASSGGNRGINQHQHFGDGTRLSIL.

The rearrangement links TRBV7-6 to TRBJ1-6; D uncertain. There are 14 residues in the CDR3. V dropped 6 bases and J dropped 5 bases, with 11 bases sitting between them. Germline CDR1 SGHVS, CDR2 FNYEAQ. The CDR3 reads CASRSVRDNSPLHF. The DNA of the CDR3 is TGTGCCAGCAGGTCGGTGAGGGATAATTCACCCCTCCACTTT.

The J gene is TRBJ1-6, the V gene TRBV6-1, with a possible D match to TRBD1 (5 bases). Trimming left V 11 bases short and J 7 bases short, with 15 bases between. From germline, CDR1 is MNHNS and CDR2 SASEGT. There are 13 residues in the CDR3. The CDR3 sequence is CAGAGTVNSPLHF. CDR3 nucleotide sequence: TGTGCCGGGGCCGGGACCGTCAATTCACCCCTCCACTTT.

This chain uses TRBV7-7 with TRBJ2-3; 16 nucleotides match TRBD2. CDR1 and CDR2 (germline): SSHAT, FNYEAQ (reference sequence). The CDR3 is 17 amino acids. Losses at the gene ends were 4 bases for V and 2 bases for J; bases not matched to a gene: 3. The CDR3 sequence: CASSSGLAGGHTDTQYF. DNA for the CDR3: TGTGCCAGCAGCTCGGGACTAGCGGGGGGGCACACAGATACGCAGTATTTT.

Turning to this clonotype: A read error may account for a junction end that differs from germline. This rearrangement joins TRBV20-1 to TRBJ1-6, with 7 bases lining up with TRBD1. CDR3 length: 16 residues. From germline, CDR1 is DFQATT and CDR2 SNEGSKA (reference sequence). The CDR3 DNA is TGCAGTGCTAGAGATCCAGGCGGCAGGGGGAGTTCACCCCTCAACTTT. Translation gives CSARDPGGRGSSPLNF.

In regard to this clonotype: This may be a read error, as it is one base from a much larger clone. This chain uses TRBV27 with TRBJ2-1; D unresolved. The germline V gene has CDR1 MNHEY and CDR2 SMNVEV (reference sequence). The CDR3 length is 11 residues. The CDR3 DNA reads TGTACCAGCAGTCGACACAATGAGCAGTTCTTC. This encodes CTSSRHNEQFF.

CDR3 loop: CASSHGTGAGYGYTF. CDR3 coding DNA: TGTGCCAGCAGCCACGGGACAGGGGCCGGGTATGGCTACACCTTC. The rearrangement joins TRBV3-1 to TRBJ1-2, with TRBD1 matching over 10 bases. The length of the CDR3 is 15 residues. Germline CDR1 reads LGHDT; CDR2 reads YNNKEL (reference sequence). Losses at the gene ends were 3 bases for V and 5 bases for J; bases not matched to a gene: 6.